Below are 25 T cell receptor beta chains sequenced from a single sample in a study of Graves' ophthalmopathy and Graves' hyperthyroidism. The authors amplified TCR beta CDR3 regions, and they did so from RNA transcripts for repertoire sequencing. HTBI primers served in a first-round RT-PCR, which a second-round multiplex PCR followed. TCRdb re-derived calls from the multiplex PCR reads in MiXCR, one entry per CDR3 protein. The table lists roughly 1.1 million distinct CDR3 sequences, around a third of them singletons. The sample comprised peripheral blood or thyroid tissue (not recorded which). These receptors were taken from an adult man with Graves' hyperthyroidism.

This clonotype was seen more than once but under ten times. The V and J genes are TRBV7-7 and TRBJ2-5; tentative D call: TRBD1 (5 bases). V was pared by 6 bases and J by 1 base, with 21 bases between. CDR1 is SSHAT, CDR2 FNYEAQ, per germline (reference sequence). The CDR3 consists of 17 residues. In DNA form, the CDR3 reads TGTGCCAGCAGTGTATTCGCCCTTAAGGGGCTCCAAGAGACCCAGTACTTC. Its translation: CASSVFALKGLQETQYF.

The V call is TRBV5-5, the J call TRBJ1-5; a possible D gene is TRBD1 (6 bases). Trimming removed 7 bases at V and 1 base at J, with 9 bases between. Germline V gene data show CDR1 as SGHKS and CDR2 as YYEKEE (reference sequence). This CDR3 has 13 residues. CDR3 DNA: TGTGCCAGCGGCGGGACAAGCAATCAGCCCCAGCATTTT. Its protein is CASGGTSNQPQHF.

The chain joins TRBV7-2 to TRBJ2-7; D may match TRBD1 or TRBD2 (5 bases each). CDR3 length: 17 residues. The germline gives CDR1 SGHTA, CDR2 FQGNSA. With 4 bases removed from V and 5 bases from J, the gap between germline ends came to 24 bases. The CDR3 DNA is TGTGCCAGCAGCTCCAAAGGAACAGCGGACAATGGCGACGAGCAGTACTTC. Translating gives CASSSKGTADNGDEQYF.

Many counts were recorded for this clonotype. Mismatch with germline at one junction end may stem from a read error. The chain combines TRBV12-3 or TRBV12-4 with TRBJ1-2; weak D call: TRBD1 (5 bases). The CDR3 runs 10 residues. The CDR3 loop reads CASSHTDSSF. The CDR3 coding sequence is TGTGCCAGCAGTCATACTGACAGTAGCTTC.

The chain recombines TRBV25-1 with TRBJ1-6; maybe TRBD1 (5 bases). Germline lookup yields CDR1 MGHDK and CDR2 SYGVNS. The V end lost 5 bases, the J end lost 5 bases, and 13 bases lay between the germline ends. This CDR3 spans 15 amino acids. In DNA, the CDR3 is TGTGCCAGCAGTTTATGGGGGTTGGATAATTCACCCCTCCACTTT. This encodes CASSLWGLDNSPLHF.

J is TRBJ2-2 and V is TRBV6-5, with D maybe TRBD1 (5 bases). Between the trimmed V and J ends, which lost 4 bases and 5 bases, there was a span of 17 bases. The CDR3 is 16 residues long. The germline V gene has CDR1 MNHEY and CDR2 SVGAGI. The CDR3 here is CASSLNGAERTGELFF. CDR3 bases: TGTGCCAGCAGTTTAAATGGGGCAGAGAGAACCGGGGAGCTGTTTTTT.

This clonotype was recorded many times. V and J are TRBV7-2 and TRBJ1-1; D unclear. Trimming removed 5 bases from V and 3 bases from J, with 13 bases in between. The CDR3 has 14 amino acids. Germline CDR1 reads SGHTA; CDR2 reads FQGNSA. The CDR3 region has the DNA TGTGCCAGCAGCAACGGGTATAGCTACACTGAAGCTTTCTTT. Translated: CASSNGYSYTEAFF.

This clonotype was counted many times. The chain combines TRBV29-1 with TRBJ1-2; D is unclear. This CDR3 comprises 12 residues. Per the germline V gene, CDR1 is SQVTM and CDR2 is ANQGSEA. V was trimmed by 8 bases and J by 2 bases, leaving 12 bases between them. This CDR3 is CSTPGKNYGYTF. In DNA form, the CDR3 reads TGCAGCACCCCGGGGAAGAACTATGGCTACACCTTC.

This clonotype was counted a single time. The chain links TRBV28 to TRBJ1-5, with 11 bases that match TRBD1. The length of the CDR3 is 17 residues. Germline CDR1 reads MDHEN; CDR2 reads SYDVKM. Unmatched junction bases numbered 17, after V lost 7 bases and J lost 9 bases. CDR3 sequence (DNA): TGTGCCAGCATCACACCGCCTGGGACAGGGGGTAGTCGGCCCCAGCATTTT. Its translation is CASITPPGTGGSRPQHF.

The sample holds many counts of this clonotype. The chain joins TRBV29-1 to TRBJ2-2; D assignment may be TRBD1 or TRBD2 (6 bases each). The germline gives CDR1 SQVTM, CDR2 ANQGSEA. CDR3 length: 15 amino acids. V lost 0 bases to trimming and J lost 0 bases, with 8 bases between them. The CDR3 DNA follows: TGCAGCGTTGAAGACGGGGGCCCGAACACCGGGGAGCTGTTTTTT. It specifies CSVEDGGPNTGELFF.

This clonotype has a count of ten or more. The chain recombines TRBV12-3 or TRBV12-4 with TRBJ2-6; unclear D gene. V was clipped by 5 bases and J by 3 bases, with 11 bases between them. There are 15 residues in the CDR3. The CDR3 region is CASSTMGYGANVLTF. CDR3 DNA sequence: TGTGCCAGCAGTACGATGGGATATGGGGCCAACGTCCTGACTTTC.

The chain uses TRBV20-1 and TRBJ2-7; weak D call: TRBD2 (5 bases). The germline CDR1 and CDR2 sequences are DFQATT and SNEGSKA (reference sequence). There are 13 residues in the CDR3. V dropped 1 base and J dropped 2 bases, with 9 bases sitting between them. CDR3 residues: CSARGAGPYEQYF. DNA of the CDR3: TGCAGTGCTAGAGGGGCGGGTCCCTACGAGCAGTACTTC.

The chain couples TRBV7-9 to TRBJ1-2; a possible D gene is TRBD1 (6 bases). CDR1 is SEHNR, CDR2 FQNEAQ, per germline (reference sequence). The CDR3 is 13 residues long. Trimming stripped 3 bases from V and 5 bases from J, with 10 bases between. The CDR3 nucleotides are TGTGCCAGCAGCTTCTCAGGGGTATATGGCTACACCTTC. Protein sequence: CASSFSGVYGYTF.

The CDR3 spells CASSPARDSTHWANVLTF. CDR3 coding DNA: TGTGCCAGCAGCCCCGCGAGGGACAGTACTCACTGGGCCAACGTCCTGACTTTC. The rearrangement uses TRBV7-9 and TRBJ2-6, with 7 positions matching TRBD1. Germline V gene lookup returns CDR1 SEHNR and CDR2 FQNEAQ (reference sequence). There are 18 residues in the CDR3. The J segment lost 5 bases and the V segment lost 5 bases, leaving 15 bases of the junction unmatched. The whole variable domain, remainder taken from reference TRBV7-9 and TRBJ2-6, is DTGVSQNPRHKITKRGQNVTFRCDPISEHNRLYWYRQTLGQGPEFLTYFQNEAQLEKSRLLSDRFSAERPKGSFSTLEIQRTEQGDSAMYLCASSPARDSTHWANVLTFGAGSRLTVL.

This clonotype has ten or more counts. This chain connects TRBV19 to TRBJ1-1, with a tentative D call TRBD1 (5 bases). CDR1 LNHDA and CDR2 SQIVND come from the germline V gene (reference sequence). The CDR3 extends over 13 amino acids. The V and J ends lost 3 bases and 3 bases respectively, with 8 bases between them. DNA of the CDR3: TGTGCCAGTAGTATTGCCAGGGACACTGAAGCTTTCTTT. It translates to CASSIARDTEAFF.

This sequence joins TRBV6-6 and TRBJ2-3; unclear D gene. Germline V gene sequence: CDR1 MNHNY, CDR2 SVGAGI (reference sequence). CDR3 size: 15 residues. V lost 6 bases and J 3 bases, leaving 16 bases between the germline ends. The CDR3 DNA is TGTGCCAGCAGCCTCCGGGCCCCTTCGACAGATACGCAGTATTTT. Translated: CASSLRAPSTDTQYF.

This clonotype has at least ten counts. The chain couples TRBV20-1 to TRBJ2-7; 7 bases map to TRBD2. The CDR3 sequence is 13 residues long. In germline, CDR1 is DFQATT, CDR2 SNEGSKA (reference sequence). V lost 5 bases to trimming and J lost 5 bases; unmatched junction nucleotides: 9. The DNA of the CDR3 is TGCAGTGCTCGGGACTACCACTACGACGAGCAGTACTTC. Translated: CSARDYHYDEQYF.

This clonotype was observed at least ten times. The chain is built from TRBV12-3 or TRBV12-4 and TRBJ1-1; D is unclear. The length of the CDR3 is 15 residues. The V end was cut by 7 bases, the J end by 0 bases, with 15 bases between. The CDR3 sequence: CASTPAGVLNTEAFF. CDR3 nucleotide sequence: TGTGCCAGCACCCCTGCCGGGGTATTGAACACTGAAGCTTTCTTT.

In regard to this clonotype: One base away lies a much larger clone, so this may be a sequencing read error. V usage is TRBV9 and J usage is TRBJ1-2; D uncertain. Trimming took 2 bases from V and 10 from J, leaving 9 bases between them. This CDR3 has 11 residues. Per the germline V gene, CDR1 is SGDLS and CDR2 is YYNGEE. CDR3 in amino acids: CASSVGPIYTF. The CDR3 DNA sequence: TGTGCCAGCAGCGTCGGACCGATCTACACCTTC.

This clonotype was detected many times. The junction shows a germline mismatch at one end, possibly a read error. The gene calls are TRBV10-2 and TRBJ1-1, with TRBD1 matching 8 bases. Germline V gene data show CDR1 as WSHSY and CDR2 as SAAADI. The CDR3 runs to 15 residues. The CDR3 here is CASSQSGQANTEAFF. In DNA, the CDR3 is TGTGCCAGCAGTCAATCGGGACAGGCGAACACTGAAGCTTTCTTT.

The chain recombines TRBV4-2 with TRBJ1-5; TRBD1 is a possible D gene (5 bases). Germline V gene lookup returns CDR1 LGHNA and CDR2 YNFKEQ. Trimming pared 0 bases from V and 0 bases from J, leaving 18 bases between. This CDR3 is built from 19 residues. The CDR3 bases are TGTGCCAGCAGCCAAGATCCCAACGTGCAGGGAAATAGCAATCAGCCCCAGCATTTT. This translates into CASSQDPNVQGNSNQPQHF.

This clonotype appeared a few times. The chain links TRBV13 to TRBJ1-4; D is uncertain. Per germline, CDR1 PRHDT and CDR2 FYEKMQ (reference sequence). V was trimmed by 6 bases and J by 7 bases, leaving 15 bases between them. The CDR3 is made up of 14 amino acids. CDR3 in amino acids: CASSQIPTTEKLFF. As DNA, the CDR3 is TGTGCCAGCAGTCAAATCCCCACAACTGAAAAACTGTTTTTT.

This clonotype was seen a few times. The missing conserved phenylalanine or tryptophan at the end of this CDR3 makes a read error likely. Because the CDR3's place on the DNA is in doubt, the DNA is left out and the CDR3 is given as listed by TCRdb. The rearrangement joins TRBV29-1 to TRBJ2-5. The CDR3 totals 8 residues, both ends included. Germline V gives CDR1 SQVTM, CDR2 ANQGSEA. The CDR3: CSVLLQAH.

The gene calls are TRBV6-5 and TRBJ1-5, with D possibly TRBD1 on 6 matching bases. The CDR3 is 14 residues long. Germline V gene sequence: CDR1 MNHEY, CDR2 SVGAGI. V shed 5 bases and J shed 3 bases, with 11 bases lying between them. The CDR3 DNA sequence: TGTGCCAGCAGTGCTAGGGGGGTCAATCAGCCCCAGCATTTT. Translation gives CASSARGVNQPQHF.

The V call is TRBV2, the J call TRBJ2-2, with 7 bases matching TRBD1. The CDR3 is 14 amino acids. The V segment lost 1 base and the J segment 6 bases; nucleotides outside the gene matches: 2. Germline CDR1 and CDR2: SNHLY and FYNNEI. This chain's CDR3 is CASSEEGAAGELFF. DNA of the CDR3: TGTGCCAGCAGTGAAGAGGGGGCGGCCGGGGAGCTGTTTTTT.